The clone carrying this T cell receptor beta chain was counted only a few times. Its antigen is as yet unknown. This entry comes from a study of beta chain features in type 1 diabetes. Study-level information: Across all samples, over 85 million sorted cells were examined.

What was sequenced were expressed TCRB transcripts, since all of the isolated RNA had been reverse transcribed. Method: immunoSEQ multiplex PCR; TCRdb's copy keeps in-frame clones and lacks some. The data hold 400,000 or so clones, with over 10% observed a single time. General study results and limits: An over-representation of cells with high TCR expression could result from cDNA sequencing. TCRB CDR3s were moderately but significantly shorter in Type 1 diabetes patients in all four CD4+ subsets.

The CDR3 is made up of 13 amino acids. With V trimmed by 6 bases and J by 3 bases, 4 bases remained unmatched. Germline loops: CDR1 MRHNA, CDR2 SNTAGT. Cells sorted by CD45RO/CCR7/CD25/CD127/CD95/CD27 comprised CD4+ naive, central memory, regulatory and stem cell-like memory cells. Purities in excess of 95% were seen in all sorted populations. The sequenced sample consisted of naive CD4+ T cells from blood. The receptor comes from a woman aged 18-30 years with type 1 diabetes. This chain uses TRBV6-4 with TRBJ1-2; TRBD1 aligns across 7 bases. CDR3 protein: CASSAGTDYGYTF. DNA for the CDR3: TGTGCCAGCAGCGCAGGGACAGACTATGGCTACACCTTC.